This TCR beta chain was found in a study of glioma-infiltrating T cells. This clonotype was observed a handful of times. Amplification of TCR alpha and beta CDR3 regions from RNA used iRepertoire nested multiplex PCR. TCRdb fed the multiplex PCR reads into MiXCR, producing one record per CDR3 protein. The table records about 380,000 distinct CDR3 sequences, roughly two fifths of them present only once. V was pared by 5 bases and J by 4 bases, with 23 bases between. Germline V gives CDR1 MNHEY, CDR2 SMNVEV (reference sequence). CDR3 length equals 17 residues. The rearrangement uses TRBV27 and TRBJ1-2; D possibly corresponds to TRBD1 (6 bases). The sequenced material came from glioma tissue, nonneoplastic brain tissue, or PBMCs (not recorded which). The TCR comes from a human donor with low-grade glioma or glioblastoma, undergoing nonglioma brain surgery, or in good health (not recorded which). The CDR3 region is CASSAPPGGGNIYGYTF. Written as DNA, the CDR3 is TGTGCCAGCAGTGCCCCCCCTGGAGGGGGGAATATCTATGGCTACACCTTC.